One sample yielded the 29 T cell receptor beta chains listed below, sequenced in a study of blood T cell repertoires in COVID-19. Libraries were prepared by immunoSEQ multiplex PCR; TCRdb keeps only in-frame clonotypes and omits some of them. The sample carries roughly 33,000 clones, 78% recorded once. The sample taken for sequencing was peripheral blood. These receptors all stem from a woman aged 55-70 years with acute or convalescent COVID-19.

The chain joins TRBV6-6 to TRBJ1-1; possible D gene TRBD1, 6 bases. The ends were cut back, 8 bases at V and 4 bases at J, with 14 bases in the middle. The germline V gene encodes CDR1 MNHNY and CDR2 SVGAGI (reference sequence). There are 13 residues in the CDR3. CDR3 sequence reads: CASQQGRTTEAFF. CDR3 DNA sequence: TGTGCCAGCCAACAGGGACGGACCACTGAAGCTTTCTTT.

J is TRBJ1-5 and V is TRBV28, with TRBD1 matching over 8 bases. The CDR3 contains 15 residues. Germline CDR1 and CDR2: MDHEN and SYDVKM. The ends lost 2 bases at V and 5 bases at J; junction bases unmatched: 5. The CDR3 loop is CASSLRTGKDQPQHF. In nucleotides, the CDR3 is TGTGCCAGCAGTTTACGGACAGGGAAGGATCAGCCCCAGCATTTT. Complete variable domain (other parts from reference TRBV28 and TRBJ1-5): DVKVTQSSRYLVKRTGEKVFLECVQDMDHENMFWYRQDPGLGLRLIYFSYDVKMKEKGDIPEGYSVSREKKERFSLILESASTNQTSMYLCASSLRTGKDQPQHFGDGTRLSIL.

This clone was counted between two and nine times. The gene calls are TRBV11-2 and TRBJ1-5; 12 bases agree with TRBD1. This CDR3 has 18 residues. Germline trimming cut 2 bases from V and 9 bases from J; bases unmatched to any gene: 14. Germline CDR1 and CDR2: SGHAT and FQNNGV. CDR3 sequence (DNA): TGTGCCAGCAGCTTATATTGGGACAGGGGGCCCGTTTGGAGGCCCCAGCATTTT. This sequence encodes CASSLYWDRGPVWRPQHF.

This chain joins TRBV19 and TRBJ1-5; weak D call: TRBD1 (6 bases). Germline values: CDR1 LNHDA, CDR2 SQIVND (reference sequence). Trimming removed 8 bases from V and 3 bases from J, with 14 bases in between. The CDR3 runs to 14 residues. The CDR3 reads CASWARGPNQPQHF. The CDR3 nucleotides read TGTGCCAGTTGGGCCAGGGGACCCAATCAGCCCCAGCATTTT.

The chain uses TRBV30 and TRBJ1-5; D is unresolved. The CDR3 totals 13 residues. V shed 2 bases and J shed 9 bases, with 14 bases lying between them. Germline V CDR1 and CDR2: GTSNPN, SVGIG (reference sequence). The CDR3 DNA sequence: TGTGCCTGGAGTTTAGAGGTACGGTCGCCCCAGCATTTT. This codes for CAWSLEVRSPQHF.

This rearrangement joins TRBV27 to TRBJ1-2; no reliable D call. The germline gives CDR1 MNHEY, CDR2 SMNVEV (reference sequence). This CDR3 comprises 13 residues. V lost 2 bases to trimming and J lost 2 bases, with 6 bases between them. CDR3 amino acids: CASSLTGNYGYTF. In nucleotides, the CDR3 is TGTGCCAGCAGTTTAACGGGGAACTATGGCTACACCTTC.

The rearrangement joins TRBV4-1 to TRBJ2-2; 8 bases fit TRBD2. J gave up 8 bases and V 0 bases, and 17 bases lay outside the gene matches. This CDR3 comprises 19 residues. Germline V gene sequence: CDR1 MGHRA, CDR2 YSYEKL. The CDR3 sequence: CASSQESSGLAGARGELFF. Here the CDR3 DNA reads TGCGCCAGCAGCCAAGAATCCTCGGGTCTAGCGGGCGCCAGAGGGGAGCTGTTTTTT.

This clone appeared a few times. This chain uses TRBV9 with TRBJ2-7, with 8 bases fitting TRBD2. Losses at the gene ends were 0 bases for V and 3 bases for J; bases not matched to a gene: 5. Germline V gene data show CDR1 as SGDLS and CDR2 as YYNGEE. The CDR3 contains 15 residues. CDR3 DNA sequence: TGTGCCAGCAGCGTAGGGGCGGGGGGCCTCTACGAGCAGTACTTC. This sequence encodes CASSVGAGGLYEQYF.

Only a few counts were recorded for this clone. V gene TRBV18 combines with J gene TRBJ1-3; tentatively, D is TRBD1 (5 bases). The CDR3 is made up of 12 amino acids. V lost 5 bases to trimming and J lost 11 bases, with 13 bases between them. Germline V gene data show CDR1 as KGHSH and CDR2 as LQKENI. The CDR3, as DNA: TGTGCCAGCTCAGAAGCAGGGTCGGCCATATATTTT. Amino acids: CASSEAGSAIYF.

CDR3: CSVGTAYEQYF. DNA for the CDR3: TGCAGCGTTGGGACAGCCTACGAGCAGTACTTC. This chain links TRBV29-1 with TRBJ2-7; D possibly corresponds to TRBD1 (6 bases). CDR1 and CDR2 from the germline V gene are SQVTM and ANQGSEA. Trimming removed 4 bases from V and 2 bases from J, with 6 bases in between. There are 11 residues in the CDR3.

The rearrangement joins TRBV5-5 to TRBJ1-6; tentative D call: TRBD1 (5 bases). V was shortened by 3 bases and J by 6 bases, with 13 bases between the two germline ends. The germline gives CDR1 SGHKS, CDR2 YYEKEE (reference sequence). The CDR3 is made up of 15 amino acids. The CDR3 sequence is CASSYGGQGNSPLHF. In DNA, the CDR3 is TGTGCCAGCAGCTACGGTGGGCAGGGTAATTCACCCCTCCACTTT.

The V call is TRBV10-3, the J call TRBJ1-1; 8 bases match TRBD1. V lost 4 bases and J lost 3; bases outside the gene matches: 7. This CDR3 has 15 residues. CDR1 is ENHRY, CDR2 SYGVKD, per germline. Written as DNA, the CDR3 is TGTGCCATCAGTGGGTCAGACAGGGGATACACTGAAGCTTTCTTT. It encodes CAISGSDRGYTEAFF.

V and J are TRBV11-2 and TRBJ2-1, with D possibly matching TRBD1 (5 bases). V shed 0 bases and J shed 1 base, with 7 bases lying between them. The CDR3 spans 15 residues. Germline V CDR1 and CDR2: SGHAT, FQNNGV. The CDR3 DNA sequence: TGTGCCAGCAGCTTAGACCCAGGGTCCTACAATGAGCAGTTCTTC. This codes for CASSLDPGSYNEQFF. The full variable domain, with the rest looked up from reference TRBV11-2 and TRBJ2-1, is EAGVAQSPRYKIIEKRQSVAFWCNPISGHATLYWYQQILGQGPKLLIQFQNNGVVDDSQLPKDRFSAERLKGVDSTLKIQPAKLEDSAVYLCASSLDPGSYNEQFFGPGTRLTVL.

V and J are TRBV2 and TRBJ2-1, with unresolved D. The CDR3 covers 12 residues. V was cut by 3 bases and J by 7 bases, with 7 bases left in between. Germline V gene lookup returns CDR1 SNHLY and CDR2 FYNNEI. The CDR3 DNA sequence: TGTGCCAGCAGTGAGTCTATGAATGAGCAGTTCTTC. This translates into CASSESMNEQFF.

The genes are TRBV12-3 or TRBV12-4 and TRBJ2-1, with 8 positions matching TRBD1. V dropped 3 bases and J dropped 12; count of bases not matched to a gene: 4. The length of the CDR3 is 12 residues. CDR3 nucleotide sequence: TGTGCCAGCAGTTTTGCAGGGGGCGGGCAGTTCTTC. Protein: CASSFAGGGQFF.

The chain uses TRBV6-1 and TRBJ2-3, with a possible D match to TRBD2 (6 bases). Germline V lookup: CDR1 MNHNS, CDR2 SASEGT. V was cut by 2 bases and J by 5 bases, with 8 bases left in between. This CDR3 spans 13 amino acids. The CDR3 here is CASSEQGGDTQYF. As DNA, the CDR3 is TGTGCCAGCAGTGAACAGGGAGGAGATACGCAGTATTTT.

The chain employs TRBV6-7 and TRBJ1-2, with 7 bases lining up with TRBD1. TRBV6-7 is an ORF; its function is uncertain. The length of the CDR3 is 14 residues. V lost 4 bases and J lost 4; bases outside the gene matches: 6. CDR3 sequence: CASSLPGQRYGYTF. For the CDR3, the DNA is TGTGCCAGCAGTTTACCGGGACAGCGCTATGGCTACACCTTC.

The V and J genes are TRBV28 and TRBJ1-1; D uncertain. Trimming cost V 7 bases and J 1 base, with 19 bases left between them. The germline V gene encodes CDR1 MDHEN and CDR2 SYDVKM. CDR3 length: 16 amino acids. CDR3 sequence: CASTSPAGNSNTEAFF. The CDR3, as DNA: TGTGCCAGCACCTCCCCCGCGGGCAACTCGAACACTGAAGCTTTCTTT.

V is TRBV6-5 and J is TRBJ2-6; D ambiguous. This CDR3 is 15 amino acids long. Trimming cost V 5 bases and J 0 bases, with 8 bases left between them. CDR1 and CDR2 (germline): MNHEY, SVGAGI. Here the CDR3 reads CASSPDTSGANVLTF. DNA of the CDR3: TGTGCCAGCAGTCCAGACACCTCTGGGGCCAACGTCCTGACTTTC.

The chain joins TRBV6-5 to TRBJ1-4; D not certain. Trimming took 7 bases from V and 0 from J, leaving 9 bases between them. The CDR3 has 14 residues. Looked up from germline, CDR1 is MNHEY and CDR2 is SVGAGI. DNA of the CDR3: TGTGCCAGCATGGGCGATGCAACTAATGAAAAACTGTTTTTT. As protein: CASMGDATNEKLFF.

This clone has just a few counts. The CDR3 protein is CASRSGHGSYEQYF. The CDR3 bases are TGCGCCAGCAGGTCGGGACACGGATCCTACGAGCAGTACTTC. This sequence joins TRBV4-1 and TRBJ2-7, with D tentatively TRBD1 (6 bases). Germline-derived CDR1 and CDR2 are MGHRA and YSYEKL. The CDR3 spans 14 residues. With 6 bases removed from V and 1 base from J, the gap between germline ends came to 13 bases.

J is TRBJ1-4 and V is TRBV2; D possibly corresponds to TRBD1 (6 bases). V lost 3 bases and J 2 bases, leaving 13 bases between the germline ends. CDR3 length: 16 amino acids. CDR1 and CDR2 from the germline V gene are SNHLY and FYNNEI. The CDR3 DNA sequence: TGTGCCAGCAGTGAGGAACAGGGCGATACTAATGAAAAACTGTTTTTT. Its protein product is CASSEEQGDTNEKLFF.

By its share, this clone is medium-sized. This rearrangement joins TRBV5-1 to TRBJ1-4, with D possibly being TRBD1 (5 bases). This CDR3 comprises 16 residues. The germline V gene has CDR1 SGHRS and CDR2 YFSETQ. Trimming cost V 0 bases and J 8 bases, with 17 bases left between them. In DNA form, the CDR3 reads TGCGCCAGCAGCTTGGTCGCTACGGACATGTACGAAAAACTGTTTTTT. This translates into CASSLVATDMYEKLFF.

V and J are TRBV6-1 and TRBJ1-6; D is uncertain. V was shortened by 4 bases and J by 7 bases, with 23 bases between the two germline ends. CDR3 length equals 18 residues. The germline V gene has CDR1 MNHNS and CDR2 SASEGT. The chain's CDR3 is CASSAAIGGLISNSPLHF. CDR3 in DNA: TGTGCCAGCAGTGCGGCCATAGGAGGCCTAATCTCCAATTCACCCCTCCACTTT.

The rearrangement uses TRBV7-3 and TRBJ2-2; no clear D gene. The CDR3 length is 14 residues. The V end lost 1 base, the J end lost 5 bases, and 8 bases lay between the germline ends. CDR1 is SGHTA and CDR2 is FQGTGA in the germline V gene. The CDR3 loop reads CASSLRSETGELFF. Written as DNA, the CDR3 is TGTGCCAGCAGCTTAAGGAGTGAGACCGGGGAGCTGTTTTTT.

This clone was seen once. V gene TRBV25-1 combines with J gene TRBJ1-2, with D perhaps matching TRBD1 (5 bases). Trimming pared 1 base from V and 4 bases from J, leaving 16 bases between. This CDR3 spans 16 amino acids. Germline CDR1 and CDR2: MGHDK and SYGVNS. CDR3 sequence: CASSESGPRVFYGYTF. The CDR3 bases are TGTGCCAGCAGTGAATCGGGCCCCAGGGTTTTCTATGGCTACACCTTC.

The CDR3, as DNA: TGTGCCAGCAGCTCATCCGGGACAGACAACTATGGCTACACCTTC. This sequence encodes CASSSSGTDNYGYTF. The chain recombines TRBV7-2 with TRBJ1-2; 7 nucleotides match TRBD1. CDR1 is SGHTA and CDR2 is FQGNSA in the germline V gene. CDR3 size: 15 residues. Trimming cost V 4 bases and J 2 bases; bases outside gene matches: 7.

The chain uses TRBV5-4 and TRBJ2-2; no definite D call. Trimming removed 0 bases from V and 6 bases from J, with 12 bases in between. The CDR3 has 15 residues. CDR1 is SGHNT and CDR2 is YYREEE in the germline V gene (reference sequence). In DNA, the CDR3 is TGTGCCAGCAGCTTGGCCCTTCGAGTCCCCGGGGAGCTGTTTTTT. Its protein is CASSLALRVPGELFF.

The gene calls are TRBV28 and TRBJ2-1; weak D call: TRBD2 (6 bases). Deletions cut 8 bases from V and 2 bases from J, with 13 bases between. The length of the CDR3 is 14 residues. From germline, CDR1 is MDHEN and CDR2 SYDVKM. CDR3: CASSDGGAYNEQFF. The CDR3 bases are TGTGCCAGCTCCGACGGCGGGGCCTACAATGAGCAGTTCTTC.